A selection of T cell receptor beta chains follows, all from one sample in a study of OX40 agonist ivuxolimab in advanced cancers. The data were produced by immunoSEQ multiplex PCR, yet TCRdb's version contains in-frame clones alone and is incomplete. The table lists about 77,000 clones, around 80% of them singletons. The sample here was CD4+ or CD8+ T cells sorted from blood, taken in a trial of the OX40 agonist ivuxolimab. The origin of the receptors is an adult with an advanced solid tumor such as melanoma, head and neck, liver or kidney cancer. CDR3s include the opening cysteine and the closing phenylalanine or tryptophan. Fields, in order: CDR3 DNA, CDR3 protein, J gene, D gene, clone size, V gene. The D gene is left open where the match is weak. For some rows the clone size is stated as once, few or many, or as a class when expanded; others skip it.

TGTGCCAGTAGTATGATACAGGGTGGCTACACCTTC CASSMIQGGYTF TRBJ1-2 NA few TRBV19
TGTGCCAGCAGCTCCAGAGCGCCCCGGGACGGAGCCTACGAGCAGTACTTC CASSSRAPRDGAYEQYF TRBJ2-7 NA NA TRBV7-9
TGTGCCAGCAGCTTCGGCGGGGCTAGCTCCTACGAGCAGTACTTC CASSFGGASSYEQYF TRBJ2-7 NA NA TRBV5-4
TGTGCCAGCAGCCCCCGGGGAAGGGTCACTGAAGCTTTCTTT CASSPRGRVTEAFF TRBJ1-1 NA NA TRBV5-4
TGTGCCAGCAACAGCTACCAAGAGACCCAGTACTTC CASNSYQETQYF TRBJ2-5 NA NA TRBV2
TGTGCCAGCAGTATCAGGGGGAGGACCGGGGAGCTGTTTTTT CASSIRGRTGELFF TRBJ2-2 NA NA TRBV27
TGTGCCAGCAGTGCCCTTACTAGCGGGACGAACACCGGGGAGCTGTTTTTT CASSALTSGTNTGELFF TRBJ2-2 TRBD2 NA TRBV27
TGTGCCAGCAGCCCAAGGAGGGCCGACACCGGGGAGCTGTTTTTT CASSPRRADTGELFF TRBJ2-2 NA NA TRBV11-3
TGTGCCAGTAGCGCGCAAGAGGGTGGCTATGGCTACACCTTC CASSAQEGGYGYTF TRBJ1-2 NA NA TRBV19
TGTGCCAGCGATCCATCTATAGGTTACGGGGAGCTGTTTTTT CASDPSIGYGELFF TRBJ2-2 NA many TRBV19
TGTGCCAGCAGGTCAGGGGTGACCTACGAGCAGTACTTC CASRSGVTYEQYF TRBJ2-7 NA NA TRBV5-8
TGTGCCAGCATAAGGTCGACAGGGCTGAACAATGAGCAGTTCTTC CASIRSTGLNNEQFF TRBJ2-1 TRBD1 NA TRBV9
TGTGCCCCAGTGGGGGGACAGGGATGTTTTGGGGAGCAGTACTTC CAPVGGQGCFGEQYF TRBJ2-7 TRBD1 NA TRBV7-6
TGTGCCAGCAGTTTCGCGGGGACTAGCGGAACCTACGAGCAGTACTTC CASSFAGTSGTYEQYF TRBJ2-7 TRBD2 NA TRBV28
TGTGCCAGCAGCTTGTGGCTCCCCGCGCGGCCCGGGGAGCTGTTTTTT CASSLWLPARPGELFF TRBJ2-2 NA NA TRBV5-5